This entry lists 18 T cell receptor beta chains sequenced from one sample in a study of blood T cells in healthy people across ages (dated by TCRdb to about 2015). Library creation used 5' RACE. Sequencing relied on an Illumina HiSeq 2500. A second PCR of 7 to 11 cycles was run with a J-beta primer mix and a sample-barcoded 5' primer. Starting from the raw public reads, TCRdb applied fastp trimming at Q25, assembled clones with MiXCR and retained in-frame beta chains. Identical CDR3 proteins give one entry, which carries the most common genes and DNA. In all, the sample holds fewer than 700,000 distinct CDR3 sequences, and around 50% of those were seen once. Of the sample, roughly 24% is held by the ten largest clones. Sequencing was done on a sample of blood. The receptor source for this set is an elderly man in good health.

V usage is TRBV20-1 and J usage is TRBJ2-5; no definite D call. Germline CDR1 and CDR2: DFQATT and SNEGSKA (reference sequence). Deletions cut 4 bases from V and 9 bases from J, with 3 bases between. The CDR3 length is 8 residues. In DNA form, the CDR3 reads TGCAGTGCTAAGTCCCAGTACTTC. The encoded protein is CSAKSQYF.

The J gene is TRBJ1-1, the V gene TRBV20-1, with D uncertain. The CDR3 has 13 amino acids. Per germline, CDR1 DFQATT and CDR2 SNEGSKA (reference sequence). Between the trimmed V and J ends, which lost 3 bases and 0 bases, there was a span of 8 bases. CDR3 nucleotides: TGCAGTGCTAGCCGGACGGTGAACACTGAAGCTTTCTTT. It is translated as CSASRTVNTEAFF.

The V and J genes are TRBV12-3 or TRBV12-4 and TRBJ2-7; TRBD2 matches 12 bases. The CDR3 is made up of 15 amino acids. The junction had 3 bases not matched to a gene; V was cut back by 3 bases and J by 3 bases. Here the CDR3 reads CASSFLAGGFYEQYF. The CDR3 DNA reads as TGTGCCAGCAGTTTCCTAGCGGGAGGGTTCTACGAGCAGTACTTC.

This clonotype was recorded at least ten times. The genes are TRBV6-6 and TRBJ2-2; D is uncertain. Germline loops: CDR1 MNHNY, CDR2 SVGAGI (reference sequence). CDR3 length equals 13 residues. Trimming left V 0 bases short and J 1 base short, with 0 bases between. The CDR3 loop reads CASSYSNTGELFF. In DNA, the CDR3 is TGTGCCAGCAGTTACTCGAACACCGGGGAGCTGTTTTTT.

This clonotype was found a few times. V usage is TRBV27 and J usage is TRBJ2-1; 13 bases line up with TRBD2. The CDR3 extends over 16 amino acids. V lost 6 bases and J lost 7; bases outside the gene matches: 9. Germline-derived CDR1 and CDR2 are MNHEY and SMNVEV (reference sequence). The DNA for the CDR3 is TGTGCCAGCAGAATTAGACTAGCGGGAGGATCAAATGAGCAGTTCTTC. It encodes CASRIRLAGGSNEQFF.

CDR3 region: CASSSSRLADGELFF. The CDR3 nucleotides are TGTGCCAGCAGCTCCTCCAGACTAGCGGATGGGGAGCTGTTTTTT. The rearrangement uses TRBV7-2 and TRBJ2-2; 9 bases are a match to TRBD2. The CDR3 has 15 residues. V shed 4 bases and J 8 bases; nucleotides not matched to a gene: 8. Germline V gene data show CDR1 as SGHTA and CDR2 as FQGNSA. Looking up the rest from reference TRBV7-2 and TRBJ2-2 gives the full variable domain: GAGVSQSPSNKVTEKGKDVELRCDPISGHTALYWYRQSLGQGLEFLIYFQGNSAPDKSGLPSDRFSAERTGGSVSTLTIQRTQQEDSAVYLCASSSSRLADGELFFGEGSRLTVL.

This clonotype appeared many times. The rearrangement links TRBV7-6 to TRBJ2-7; unclear D gene. CDR3 length: 13 residues. Trimming removed 1 base from V and 3 bases from J, with 7 bases in between. Germline assignment: CDR1 SGHVS and CDR2 FNYEAQ. CDR3 loop: CASSLGANYEQYF. Written as DNA, the CDR3 is TGTGCCAGCAGCTTAGGGGCGAACTACGAGCAGTACTTC.

The sample holds a few counts of this clonotype. The chain is built from TRBV10-1 and TRBJ2-3; no definite D call. Trimming shortened V by 1 base and J by 1 base, and 9 bases separated the two germline ends. CDR3 length: 15 amino acids. Germline-derived CDR1 and CDR2 are WNHNN and SYGVQD (reference sequence). DNA of the CDR3: TGCGCCAGCAGTGAGTGGAGCAACGGCACAGATACGCAGTATTTT. Protein product: CASSEWSNGTDTQYF.

This clonotype was recorded many times. The gene calls are TRBV6-1 and TRBJ2-1; TRBD2 agrees at 8 bases. The germline V gene encodes CDR1 MNHNS and CDR2 SASEGT. Unmatched junction bases numbered 3, after V lost 2 bases and J lost 0 bases. The CDR3 has 16 residues. CDR3 nucleotide sequence: TGTGCCAGCAGTGAACGACTAGCGAGCTCCTACAATGAGCAGTTCTTC. This codes for CASSERLASSYNEQFF.

The V and J genes are TRBV20-1 and TRBJ1-1, with D uncertain. Trimming cost V 0 bases and J 4 bases, with 9 bases left between them. The CDR3 consists of 13 residues. Germline CDR1 is DFQATT and CDR2 is SNEGSKA (reference sequence). For the CDR3, the DNA is TGCAGTGCTAGAGAGGGAACAGCCACTGAAGCTTTCTTT. Translation gives CSAREGTATEAFF.

The chain is built from TRBV20-1 and TRBJ1-2, with 7 bases aligning to TRBD1. Germline values: CDR1 DFQATT, CDR2 SNEGSKA (reference sequence). The CDR3 spans 13 residues. V lost 6 bases to trimming and J lost 8 bases; unmatched junction nucleotides: 12. Here the CDR3 DNA reads TGCAGTGCACGGGACAGAAAGGGGCGAGGCTACACCTTC. Translation: CSARDRKGRGYTF.

The chain carries TRBV9 and TRBJ2-1; D not resolved. The germline V gene encodes CDR1 SGDLS and CDR2 YYNGEE. V shed 0 bases and J shed 5 bases, with 9 bases lying between them. CDR3 length: 14 amino acids. CDR3 protein: CASSVAGSHNEQFF. The CDR3 nucleotides read TGTGCCAGCAGCGTAGCCGGTAGCCACAATGAGCAGTTCTTC.

Worth noting for this clonotype: At one end the junction does not follow the germline gene, possibly because of a read error. This chain connects TRBV20-1 to TRBJ2-1, with a tentative D call TRBD2 (6 bases). This CDR3 has 15 residues. CDR1 and CDR2 (germline): DFQATT, SNEGSKA (reference sequence). CDR3 sequence reads: CGARAVAVNYNEQFF. CDR3 DNA: TGCGGTGCTAGAGCGGTAGCGGTCAACTACAATGAGCAGTTCTTC.

The rearrangement links TRBV6-6 to TRBJ2-5, with 12 positions matching TRBD2. Losses at the gene ends were 7 bases for V and 3 bases for J; bases not matched to a gene: 3. This CDR3 has 14 amino acids. The germline gives CDR1 MNHNY, CDR2 SVGAGI (reference sequence). CDR3 bases: TGTGCCAGCAAGACTAGCGGGAGAGAAGAGACCCAGTACTTC. Residues: CASKTSGREETQYF.

This chain connects TRBV7-2 to TRBJ2-7; no clear D. V lost 5 bases, J lost 1 base, and 15 bases lay in between. Per germline, CDR1 SGHTA and CDR2 FQGNSA. The CDR3 runs 15 residues. CDR3 protein: CASSGWSSSSYEQYF. CDR3 bases: TGTGCCAGCAGCGGGTGGAGTAGCAGTTCCTACGAGCAGTACTTC.

The table lists this clonotype with a few counts. The genes are TRBV29-1 and TRBJ2-7; no clear D. Germline assignment: CDR1 SQVTM and CDR2 ANQGSEA. The CDR3 has 13 residues. V was shortened by 4 bases and J by 7 bases, with 17 bases between the two germline ends. DNA for the CDR3: TGCAGCGTTGCGGATGACGGATACCGGGAGCAGTACTTC. This encodes CSVADDGYREQYF.

This chain connects TRBV12-3 or TRBV12-4 to TRBJ1-5; TRBD1 matches at 9 bases. J gave up 6 bases and V 2 bases, and 2 bases lay outside the gene matches. The CDR3 has 14 amino acids. In nucleotides, the CDR3 is TGTGCCAGCAGTTTAAGGGACAGGGCTCAGCCCCAGCATTTT. It codes for CASSLRDRAQPQHF.

As for this clonotype: The germline gene is not matched at one end of the junction; a read error may be the cause. J is TRBJ2-1 and V is TRBV6-6, with TRBD2 matching over 8 bases. The CDR3 is made up of 17 amino acids. CDR1 is MNHNY, CDR2 SVGAGI, per germline (reference sequence). For the CDR3, the DNA is TGTGCCAGCAGTTACAGGTCCGGAGGGACTAGGGACAATGAGCAGTTATTT. It translates to CASSYRSGGTRDNEQLF.